The T cell receptor (beta chain) under discussion was sequenced for a study of cytomegalovirus exposure and HLA in healthy donors. This CDR3 contains 12 residues. V lost 5 bases to trimming and J lost 8 bases, with 12 bases between them. CDR1 SGHTA and CDR2 FQGNSA come from the germline V gene. The PCR employed 60 Vbeta primers together with 13 Jbeta primers. The table came from immunoSEQ multiplex PCR; TCRdb's copy has only in-frame clones and leaves some out. This table has 220,000 or so clones, 60% to 80% appearing once. The clonotype was recovered from a woman aged 25 to 39 in good health and CMV-seronegative. The V and J genes are TRBV7-2 and TRBJ1-2, with a weak D call TRBD1 (5 bases). Sequenced sample: PBMCs. The CDR3 sequence: CASSIDRRGYTF. In DNA, the CDR3 is TGTGCCAGCAGCATCGACAGAAGAGGCTACACCTTC.